This TCR beta chain is from a study of cytomegalovirus exposure and HLA in healthy donors. Study-wide results and limits: As a later analysis revealed, most CMV-associated TCR beta chains appeared HLA-restricted. The listing of roughly 160 TCR beta chains classed them as cytomegalovirus-associated. When a later analysis was performed, an Asian-associated ancestry cluster reportedly had fewer N-insertions than the roughly 700-donor mean.

The PCR contained 60 Vbeta and 13 Jbeta primers. Assay used: immunoSEQ multiplex PCR; TCRdb lists only in-frame clones, some missing. The sample lists about 200,000 clones, less than 80% occurring once. This CDR3 spans 14 amino acids. The V segment lost 5 bases and the J segment 3 bases; nucleotides outside the gene matches: 4. The germline CDR1 and CDR2 sequences are KGHSH and LQKENI. With respect to this clone: Antigen: not known.

V is TRBV18 and J is TRBJ1-5; 7 bases are a match to TRBD1. The sequencing sample was made of PBMCs. The source is a girl aged 2 to 10 in good health and CMV-seronegative. The DNA for the CDR3 is TGTGCCAGCTCAAAAGGACAGGTCAATCAGCCCCAGCATTTT. The encoded protein is CASSKGQVNQPQHF. Full variable domain (remainder filled in from reference TRBV18 and TRBJ1-5): NAGVMQNPRHLVRRRGQEARLRCSPMKGHSHVYWYRQLPEEGLKFMVYLQKENIIDESGMPKERFSAEFPKEGPSILRIQQVVRGDSAAYFCASSKGQVNQPQHFGDGTRLSIL.